This T cell receptor (beta chain) was captured by sequencing in a study of PD-1 blockade in classical Hodgkin lymphoma. Study context: Once every 2 weeks, patients received intravenous nivolumab at 3 mg/kg. General study findings and limits: The authors excluded patients who started nivolumab under 1 year after ASCT. Complete responders possessed baseline diversity comparable to newly diagnosed patients.

The germline CDR1 and CDR2 sequences are SQVTM and ANQGSEA. Trimming took 1 base from V and 9 from J; bases not matched to a gene: 1. The CDR3 consists of 11 residues. Every patient was affected by relapse after autologous stem cell transplantation, while exposure to brentuximab vedotin was not uniform. Complete response, partial response or progressive disease was recorded as best response. With regard to this clone: What it recognizes is unknown.

Generated by immunoSEQ multiplex PCR, the TCRdb table keeps only in-frame clones and is missing some. The sample has 40,000 to 50,000 clones, over 75% seen once. Sample: peripheral blood mononuclear cells (PBMCs), taken at baseline. The rearrangement uses TRBV29-1 and TRBJ1-2; the match to TRBD1 covers 8 bases. The clonotype was recovered from a human donor with classical Hodgkin lymphoma. CDR3 nucleotides: TGCAGCGTTGAAGGACAGGGGAGCTACACCTTC. This translates into CSVEGQGSYTF.